This T cell receptor beta chain was sequenced for a study of immune heterogeneity within non-small cell lung tumors. Study context: Of the tumors, 4 were squamous cell, 9 to 10 non-squamous, and 1 not otherwise specified.

Bulk tumor genomic DNA, roughly 600 ng per sample, was the template. Widely spaced biopsies, several per primary tumor, were obtained at surgery. With untreated, newly diagnosed non-small cell lung cancer, the patients went on to undergo curative surgery. Germline lookup yields CDR1 SGHNT and CDR2 YENEEA. The CDR3 covers 12 residues. In its sample, this clonotype was seen a few times. A much more abundant neighbour one base away suggests this may be a read error. A first 10-cycle multiplex round used 32 V-gene and 13 J-gene primers on TCR beta CDR3. MiXCR was run by TCRdb on the multiplex PCR reads, yielding one entry per CDR3 protein. Of under 7,000 distinct CDR3 sequences listed, 18% are singletons.

Sequencing was performed on lung tumor tissue. The rearrangement uses TRBV11-3 and TRBJ2-2; 9 bases match TRBD1. This receptor was obtained from a man aged 40-50 years with non-small cell lung cancer. The CDR3 region is CDSRTGAGELFF. As DNA, the CDR3 is TGTGACAGCAGGACAGGGGCCGGGGAGCTGTTTTTT.